This T cell receptor beta chain was recorded in a study of Graves' ophthalmopathy and Graves' hyperthyroidism. CDR3 size: 15 residues. With 3 bases clipped from V and 7 bases from J, the junction kept 5 bases outside the gene matches. CDR1 SEHNR and CDR2 FQNEAQ come from the germline V gene (reference sequence). As the template, RNA transcripts were used to amplify TCR beta CDR3 regions. First-round RT-PCR relied on HTBI primers, and a second-round multiplex PCR came next. TCRdb analysed the multiplex PCR reads with MiXCR anew, one entry per CDR3 protein. In the table there are some 750,000 distinct CDR3 sequences, around 40% of which are singletons.

The sequencing input was peripheral blood. The V and J genes are TRBV7-9 and TRBJ1-4, with 10 bases identical to TRBD1. The receptor was isolated from an adult man with Graves' ophthalmopathy. Here the CDR3 reads CASSFWDRGGEKLFF. DNA of the CDR3: TGTGCCAGCAGCTTTTGGGACAGGGGAGGTGAAAAACTGTTTTTT.